Listed here is a single T cell receptor (beta chain). Its target is not known. These data are taken from a study of cytomegalovirus exposure and HLA in healthy donors. Findings and caveats of the study: One variant, a missense change in DCLRE1C, was linked in a later analysis to TCR beta V- and J-gene trimming. The study labeled 164 TCR beta chains cytomegalovirus-associated.

It was with 60 Vbeta and 13 Jbeta primers that the PCR ran. As processed by the authors: As a later analysis found, there were about 80 million unique TCR beta chains, of which approximately 10 million were shared. Sequenced by immunoSEQ multiplex PCR; TCRdb stores in-frame clones only, minus some. The V and J calls and the clone size are those of that table, but D and trimming were determined from the DNA. Here the sample spans around 140,000 clones, about 71% being singletons. This receptor was obtained from a woman in her fifties or sixties in good health and CMV-seropositive. Sequencing used PBMCs.

The CDR3 DNA reads TGTGCCAGCAGCTTGGTAGGGACTAGCGGGACCGGGGAGCTGTTTTTT. Translation gives CASSLVGTSGTGELFF. The V call is TRBV5-6, the J call TRBJ2-2; 12 nucleotides line up with TRBD2. The V segment lost 0 bases and the J segment 5 bases; nucleotides outside the gene matches: 2. Looked up from germline, CDR1 is SGHDT and CDR2 is YYEEEE. CDR3 length: 16 amino acids.